A selection of T cell receptor beta chains follows, all from one sample in a study of blood T cell repertoires in COVID-19. The assay was immunoSEQ multiplex PCR, and TCRdb's table has in-frame clones only and misses some. The sample has about 88,000 clones; roughly nine tenths are singletons. Sample: peripheral blood. These receptors originate from a man in his 60s with acute or convalescent COVID-19. The CDR3 runs from the conserved cysteine through the conserved F or W. The D gene is left open where the match is weak. Size values are once, few and many counts, or a class for expanded clones, and some rows have none.

abundance: once; d_gene: .; v_gene: TRBV6-5; j_gene: TRBJ1-2; CDR3nt: TGTGCCAGCAGCAACGAGGGAGGCGCTAACTATGGCTACACCTTC; CDR3aa: CASSNEGGANYGYTF
abundance: once; d_gene: TRBD2; v_gene: TRBV9; j_gene: TRBJ2-3; CDR3nt: TGTGCCAGCAGCGTAGGGGGCGGGAGGAGGGCAGATACGCAGTATTTT; CDR3aa: CASSVGGGRRADTQYF
abundance: .; d_gene: .; v_gene: TRBV5-1; j_gene: TRBJ2-3; CDR3nt: TGCGCCAGCACCTGGGGGGAGCATGGAGATACGCAGTATTTT; CDR3aa: CASTWGEHGDTQYF
abundance: few; d_gene: .; v_gene: TRBV19; j_gene: TRBJ2-3; CDR3nt: TGTGCCAGTAGTATACGAGGAGAACCCACAGATACGCAGTATTTT; CDR3aa: CASSIRGEPTDTQYF
abundance: .; d_gene: .; v_gene: TRBV5-1; j_gene: TRBJ2-7; CDR3nt: TGCGCCAGCAGCACCGACACCTCCTACGAGCAGTACTTC; CDR3aa: CASSTDTSYEQYF
abundance: .; d_gene: .; v_gene: TRBV6-1; j_gene: TRBJ1-4; CDR3nt: TGTGCCAGCAGTGAACGGACAATGGTTAATGAAAAACTGTTTTTT; CDR3aa: CASSERTMVNEKLFF
abundance: .; d_gene: .; v_gene: TRBV12-3/TRBV12-4; j_gene: TRBJ1-2; CDR3nt: TGTGCCAGCAGTAAAACAGGGTTGGATGGCTACACCTTC; CDR3aa: CASSKTGLDGYTF
abundance: .; d_gene: TRBD1; v_gene: TRBV12-3/TRBV12-4; j_gene: TRBJ1-5; CDR3nt: TGTGCCAGCGGGCAGGGGGATCAGCCCCAGCATTTT; CDR3aa: CASGQGDQPQHF
abundance: .; d_gene: TRBD2; v_gene: TRBV7-9; j_gene: TRBJ2-1; CDR3nt: TGTGCCAGCAGCTTAGGGCCAAGCGGGAGTGACTACAATGAGCAGTTCTTC; CDR3aa: CASSLGPSGSDYNEQFF
abundance: once; d_gene: .; v_gene: TRBV24-1; j_gene: TRBJ2-7; CDR3nt: TGTGCCACCAGTGAGGCGGACAGCTACGAGCAGTACTTC; CDR3aa: CATSEADSYEQYF
abundance: .; d_gene: .; v_gene: TRBV6-2/TRBV6-3; j_gene: TRBJ2-5; CDR3nt: TGTGCCAGCAGTTACTCAGGGAGGTATAGGCCGGGACAGATAAACCAAGAGACCCAGTACTTC; CDR3aa: CASSYSGRYRPGQINQETQYF
abundance: .; d_gene: TRBD1; v_gene: TRBV7-9; j_gene: TRBJ2-7; CDR3nt: TGTGCCAGCAGCTTGGGACAGATCGAGCAGTACTTC; CDR3aa: CASSLGQIEQYF
abundance: .; d_gene: .; v_gene: TRBV4-3; j_gene: TRBJ2-7; CDR3nt: TGCGCCAGCAGCCCAGGGGCTAGCGGAACCTACGAGCAGTACTTC; CDR3aa: CASSPGASGTYEQYF
abundance: .; d_gene: TRBD1; v_gene: TRBV16; j_gene: TRBJ1-1; CDR3nt: TGTGCCAGCAGCCGTGACAGGGGGGAGAACACTGAAGCTTTCTTT; CDR3aa: CASSRDRGENTEAFF
abundance: .; d_gene: TRBD1; v_gene: TRBV19; j_gene: TRBJ1-2; CDR3nt: TGTGCCAGTAGTGGTACAGGGGGCGGCTACACCTTC; CDR3aa: CASSGTGGGYTF
abundance: once; d_gene: TRBD1; v_gene: TRBV27; j_gene: TRBJ1-1; CDR3nt: TGTGCCAGCAGTACCCGGGACAGCCGAACTGAGACTGAAGCTTTCTTT; CDR3aa: CASSTRDSRTETEAFF
abundance: .; d_gene: TRBD2; v_gene: TRBV11-3; j_gene: TRBJ2-1; CDR3nt: TGTGCCAGCAGCTTAGGGACTAGCGGGATTTACAATGAGCAGTTCTTC; CDR3aa: CASSLGTSGIYNEQFF
abundance: .; d_gene: .; v_gene: TRBV7-2; j_gene: TRBJ2-7; CDR3nt: TGTGCCAGCAGCTCCCCGGGGTCCTACGAGCAGTACTTC; CDR3aa: CASSSPGSYEQYF
abundance: .; d_gene: .; v_gene: TRBV6-5; j_gene: TRBJ2-6; CDR3nt: TGTGCCAGCAGTTTCCAGCGATCTGGGGCCAACGTCCTGACTTTC; CDR3aa: CASSFQRSGANVLTF
abundance: .; d_gene: TRBD1; v_gene: TRBV4-3; j_gene: TRBJ1-3; CDR3nt: TGCGCCAGCAGCCAAGAGACCAGGGGGCTTAAAAACACCATATATTTT; CDR3aa: CASSQETRGLKNTIYF
abundance: .; d_gene: TRBD1; v_gene: TRBV5-1; j_gene: TRBJ2-1; CDR3nt: TGCGCCAGCAGCCCCGGGACAGAATACAATGAGCAGTTCTTC; CDR3aa: CASSPGTEYNEQFF
abundance: .; d_gene: TRBD1; v_gene: TRBV19; j_gene: TRBJ2-1; CDR3nt: TGTGCCAGTAGTCCAGGACAGGGCTCCTACAATGAGCAGTTCTTC; CDR3aa: CASSPGQGSYNEQFF
abundance: .; d_gene: TRBD2; v_gene: TRBV7-9; j_gene: TRBJ2-1; CDR3nt: TGTGCCAGCAGCTCCTCCTTACTAGCGGGAACAAATGAGCAGTTCTTC; CDR3aa: CASSSSLLAGTNEQFF
abundance: .; d_gene: TRBD2; v_gene: TRBV7-2; j_gene: TRBJ2-1; CDR3nt: TGTGCCAGCAGCTTAGGGCTAGCGGGAATTGAGCAGTTCTTC; CDR3aa: CASSLGLAGIEQFF
abundance: .; d_gene: TRBD2; v_gene: TRBV9; j_gene: TRBJ2-1; CDR3nt: TGTGCCAGCAGCGCGCCGGGACTAGTCTACAATGAGCAGTTCTTC; CDR3aa: CASSAPGLVYNEQFF
abundance: .; d_gene: .; v_gene: TRBV10-2; j_gene: TRBJ2-7; CDR3nt: TGCGCCAGCTGTCAGGGTAACGAGCAGTACTTC; CDR3aa: CASCQGNEQYF
abundance: .; d_gene: .; v_gene: TRBV6-1; j_gene: TRBJ1-6; CDR3nt: TGTGCCAGCAGTGAAAAATTGGTCAGGCTCTATAATTCACCCCTCCACTTT; CDR3aa: CASSEKLVRLYNSPLHF
abundance: .; d_gene: .; v_gene: TRBV6-2/TRBV6-3; j_gene: TRBJ1-1; CDR3nt: TGTGCCAGCAGCTGGCAGACTCGGAACACTGAAGCTTTCTTT; CDR3aa: CASSWQTRNTEAFF
abundance: .; d_gene: .; v_gene: TRBV7-9; j_gene: TRBJ2-7; CDR3nt: TGTGCCAGCAGTTTAGCTTTTACCTACGAGCAGTACTTC; CDR3aa: CASSLAFTYEQYF
abundance: .; d_gene: .; v_gene: TRBV14; j_gene: TRBJ1-2; CDR3nt: TGTGCCAGCAGCCAAGAGTTGTCAGGGACTAACTATGGCTACACCTTC; CDR3aa: CASSQELSGTNYGYTF
abundance: .; d_gene: TRBD2; v_gene: TRBV5-1; j_gene: TRBJ2-7; CDR3nt: TGCGCCAGCAGCTGGATTGTAGCGGGGAAGCCCTACGAGCAGTACTTC; CDR3aa: CASSWIVAGKPYEQYF
abundance: .; d_gene: TRBD2; v_gene: TRBV7-2; j_gene: TRBJ2-5; CDR3nt: TGTGCCAGCAGCCGCATCACTAGCGGGAGCACGGGGAGGGAGACCCAGTACTTC; CDR3aa: CASSRITSGSTGRETQYF
abundance: .; d_gene: .; v_gene: TRBV6-2/TRBV6-3; j_gene: TRBJ2-3; CDR3nt: TGTGCCAGCAGCCGACAGGCTAGCACAGATACGCAGTATTTT; CDR3aa: CASSRQASTDTQYF
abundance: .; d_gene: .; v_gene: TRBV27; j_gene: TRBJ2-1; CDR3nt: TGTGCCAGCAGCCCGGGACTCTCCTACAATGAGCAGTTCTTC; CDR3aa: CASSPGLSYNEQFF
abundance: .; d_gene: TRBD1; v_gene: TRBV3-1/TRBV3-2; j_gene: TRBJ1-6; CDR3nt: TGTGCCAGCAAGAGAGGGGGCGCAGATAATTCACCCCTCCACTTT; CDR3aa: CASKRGGADNSPLHF
abundance: .; d_gene: TRBD1; v_gene: TRBV30; j_gene: TRBJ1-6; CDR3nt: TGTGCCTGGAGTGTTAGGGGGCACAACGGGAATTCACCCCTCCACTTT; CDR3aa: CAWSVRGHNGNSPLHF
abundance: .; d_gene: .; v_gene: TRBV5-4; j_gene: TRBJ2-1; CDR3nt: TGTGCCAGCAGCCAGGACACTCCTAATGAGCAGTTCTTC; CDR3aa: CASSQDTPNEQFF
abundance: .; d_gene: TRBD1; v_gene: TRBV7-2; j_gene: TRBJ2-3; CDR3nt: TGTGCCAGCAGCCACGACAGGGGTACAGATACGCAGTATTTT; CDR3aa: CASSHDRGTDTQYF